This T cell receptor (beta chain) was sequenced for a study of cytomegalovirus exposure and HLA in healthy donors. V was trimmed by 0 bases and J by 5 bases, leaving 18 bases between them. The CDR3 has 18 amino acids. Germline V lookup: CDR1 SGHNT, CDR2 YYREEE (reference sequence). The study's findings and limits: Fewer N-insertions (relative to the approximately 700-donor mean) were reportedly seen in an Asian-associated ancestry cluster in a later analysis. In a later analysis, across HLA loci, associated TCR counts were highest for DRB1, lowest for HLA-C.

To note about this clone: Antigen specificity is unknown.

At collection, donors were nominally healthy, but unrecorded immune exposures were probable. The PCR was carried out with 60 Vbeta primers and 13 Jbeta primers. Data came from immunoSEQ multiplex PCR; TCRdb stores just in-frame clones and leaves some out. In the table there are about 130,000 clones, approximately 82% of which are singletons. The V and J genes are TRBV5-4 and TRBJ1-6; maybe TRBD1 (5 bases). This sequence was found in a boy between 2 and 10 years old in good health and CMV-seronegative. The sequencing sample was made of PBMCs. DNA for the CDR3: TGTGCCAGCAGCTTGGATGGGGGGGATATTATCCATAATTCACCCCTCCACTTT. Translated, it gives CASSLDGGDIIHNSPLHF.